The clone carrying this T cell receptor (beta chain) was seen repeatedly, ten times or more. Its antigen is unidentified. This record comes from a study of blood T cells in healthy people across ages. Study-wide results and caveats: Naive and antigen-experienced cells could not be conclusively compared, given unsorted PBMCs. The diversity estimates, figures obtained from one million T cells, were considered underestimates. Roughly linear age-related decline in beta diversity appeared, significant by age 40.

A sample-barcoded 5' primer and a J-beta primer mix were used in a second PCR of roughly 7 to 11 cycles. TCRdb processed the 5' RACE reads anew with MiXCR; each CDR3 protein has one entry. The profile shows about 700,000 distinct CDR3 sequences, approximately 30% of them singletons. Germline assignment: CDR1 MNHEY and CDR2 SVGEGT. There are 18 residues in the CDR3. V was cut by 6 bases and J by 7 bases, with 28 bases left in between. The J gene is TRBJ2-1, the V gene TRBV6-2 or TRBV6-3, with D perhaps given as TRBD1 or TRBD2 (6 bases each). Sequencing was performed on blood. The clonotype was recovered from a woman older than 75 in good health. CDR3 amino acids: CASSPSKVRGTKSNEQFF. CDR3 in DNA: TGTGCCAGCAGCCCCTCGAAGGTTCGGGGGACAAAATCGAATGAGCAGTTCTTC.